The source of this T cell receptor beta chain is a study of HIV-infected patients and healthy controls. The CDR3 totals 13 residues. The ends were cut back, 1 base at V and 9 bases at J, with 15 bases in the middle. CDR1 is DFQATT, CDR2 SNEGSKA, per germline (reference sequence). cDNA was made from about 500 ng RNA using alpha and beta constant primers. Alpha and beta chain libraries were made separately by chain-specific third strand synthesis with multiplexing indices. TCRdb recomputed calls from the 5' RACE reads with MiXCR, one row per CDR3 protein. The sample contains 4,500 to 7,000 distinct CDR3 sequences, 10% of which appear only once. The repertoire came from unfractionated whole blood and reflected all unsorted peripheral T cells.

Sequencing was performed on blood, taken before antiretroviral therapy. The V call is TRBV20-1, the J call TRBJ2-5; no reliable D call. The sequence derives from an adult with HIV infection. The CDR3 bases are TGCAGTGCTAGAGCCGCTGGGGTTGAGGCCCAGTACTTC. This encodes CSARAAGVEAQYF.